This note documents a single TCR beta chain sequence. The antigen remains unidentified. The data stem from a study of blood T cells in healthy people across ages. General study points: It was the long-lived donors that had more naive CD4+ cells and higher diversity than aged donors. The unsorted PBMCs prevented any conclusive comparison of naive versus antigen-experienced cells.

Germline V gene data show CDR1 as MGHRA and CDR2 as YSYEKL. CDR3 size: 17 residues. V lost 0 bases, J lost 7 bases, and 15 bases stayed unmatched. A second PCR, run for roughly 7 to 11 cycles, used a sample-barcoded 5' primer plus a J-beta primer mix. TCRdb passed the 5' RACE reads through MiXCR, listing each CDR3 protein once. This table has some 900,000 distinct CDR3 sequences, roughly 50% appearing once. The gene calls are TRBV4-1 and TRBJ2-7, with 7 bases fitting TRBD1. Sequences were obtained from blood. This clonotype was sampled from a man under 40 in good health. CDR3 nucleotide sequence: TGCGCCAGCAGCCAAGAGGGGTTTGGCAGGGGGAAGTCGGAGCAGTACTTC. Amino acid sequence: CASSQEGFGRGKSEQYF.